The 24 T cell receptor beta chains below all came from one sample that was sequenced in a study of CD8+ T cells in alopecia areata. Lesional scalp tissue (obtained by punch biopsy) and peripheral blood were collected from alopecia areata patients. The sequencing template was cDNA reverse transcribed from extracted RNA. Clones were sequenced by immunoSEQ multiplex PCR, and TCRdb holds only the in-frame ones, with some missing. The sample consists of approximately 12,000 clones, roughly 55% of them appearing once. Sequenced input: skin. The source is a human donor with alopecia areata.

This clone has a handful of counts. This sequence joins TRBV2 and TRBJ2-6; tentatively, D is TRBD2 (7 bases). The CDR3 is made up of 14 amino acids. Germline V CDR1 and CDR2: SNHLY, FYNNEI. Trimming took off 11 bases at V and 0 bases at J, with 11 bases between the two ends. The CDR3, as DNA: TGTGCCGGACTAGGGGGCTCTGGGGCCAACGTCCTGACTTTC. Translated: CAGLGGSGANVLTF.

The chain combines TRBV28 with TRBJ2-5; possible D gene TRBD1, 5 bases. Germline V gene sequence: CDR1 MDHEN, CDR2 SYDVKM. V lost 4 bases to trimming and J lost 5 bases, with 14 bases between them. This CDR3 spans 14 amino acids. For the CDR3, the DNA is TGTGCCAGCAGTTGGGCAGGGCTTTGGGAGACCCAGTACTTC. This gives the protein CASSWAGLWETQYF.

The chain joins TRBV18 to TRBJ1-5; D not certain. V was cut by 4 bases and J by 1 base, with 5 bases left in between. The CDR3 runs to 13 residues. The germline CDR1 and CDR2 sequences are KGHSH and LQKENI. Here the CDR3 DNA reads TGTGCCAGCTCACAGGGAAGCAATCAGCCCCAGCATTTT. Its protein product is CASSQGSNQPQHF.

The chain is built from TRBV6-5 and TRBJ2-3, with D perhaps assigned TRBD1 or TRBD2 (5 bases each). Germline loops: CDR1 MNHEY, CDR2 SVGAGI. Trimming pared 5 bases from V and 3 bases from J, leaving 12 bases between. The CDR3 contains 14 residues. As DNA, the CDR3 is TGTGCCAGCAGTACGGGGCTAGGGACAGATACGCAGTATTTT. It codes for CASSTGLGTDTQYF.

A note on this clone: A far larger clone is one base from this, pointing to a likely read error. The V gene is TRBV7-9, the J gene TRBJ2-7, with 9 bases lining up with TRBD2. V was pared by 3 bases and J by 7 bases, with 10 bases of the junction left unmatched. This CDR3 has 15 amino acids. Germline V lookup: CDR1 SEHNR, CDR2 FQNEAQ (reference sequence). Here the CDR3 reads CASSLQASGTGEQYF. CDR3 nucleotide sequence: TGTGCCAGCAGCTTGCAAGCTAGCGGGACTGGGGAGCAGTACTTC.

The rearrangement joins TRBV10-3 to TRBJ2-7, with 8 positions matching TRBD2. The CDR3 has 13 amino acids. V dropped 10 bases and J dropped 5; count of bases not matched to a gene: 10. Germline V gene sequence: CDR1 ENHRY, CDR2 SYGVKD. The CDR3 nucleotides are TGTGCCACCGGGGAAGCGGGAGTCGACGAGCAGTACTTC. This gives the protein CATGEAGVDEQYF.

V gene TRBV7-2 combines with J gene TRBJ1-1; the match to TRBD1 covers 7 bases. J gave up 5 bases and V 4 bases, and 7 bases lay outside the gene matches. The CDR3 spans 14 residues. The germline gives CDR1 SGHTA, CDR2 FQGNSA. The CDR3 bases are TGTGCCAGCAGCTCCCAGGGGGGTGGGACTGAAGCTTTCTTT. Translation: CASSSQGGGTEAFF.

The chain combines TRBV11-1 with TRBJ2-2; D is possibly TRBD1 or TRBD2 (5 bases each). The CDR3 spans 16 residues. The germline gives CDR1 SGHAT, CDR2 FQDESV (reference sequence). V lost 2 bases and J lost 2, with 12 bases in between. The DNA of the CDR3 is TGTGCCAGCAGCTTACGGGGCGACCTAAACACCGGGGAGCTGTTTTTT. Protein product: CASSLRGDLNTGELFF. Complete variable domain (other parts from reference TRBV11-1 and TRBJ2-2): EAEVAQSPRYKITEKSQAVAFWCDPISGHATLYWYRQILGQGPELLVQFQDESVVDDSQLPKDRFSAERLKGVDSTLKIQPAELGDSAMYLCASSLRGDLNTGELFFGEGSRLTVL.

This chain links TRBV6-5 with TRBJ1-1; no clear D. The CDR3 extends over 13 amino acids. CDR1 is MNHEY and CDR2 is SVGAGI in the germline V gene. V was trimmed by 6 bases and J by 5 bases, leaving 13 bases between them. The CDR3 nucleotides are TGTGCCAGCAGGAGGCAACTGGGGACTGAAGCTTTCTTT. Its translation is CASRRQLGTEAFF.

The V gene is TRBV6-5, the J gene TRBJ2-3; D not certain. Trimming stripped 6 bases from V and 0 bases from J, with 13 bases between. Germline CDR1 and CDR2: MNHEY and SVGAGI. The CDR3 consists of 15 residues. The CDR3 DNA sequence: TGTGCCAGCAGCCTCAGAGGCGGTAGCACAGATACGCAGTATTTT. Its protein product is CASSLRGGSTDTQYF.

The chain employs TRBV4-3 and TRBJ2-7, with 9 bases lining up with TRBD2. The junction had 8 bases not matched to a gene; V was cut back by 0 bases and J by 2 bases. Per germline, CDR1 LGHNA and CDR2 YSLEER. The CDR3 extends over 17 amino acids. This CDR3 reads CASSQDRWTSATYEQYF. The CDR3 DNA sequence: TGCGCCAGCAGCCAAGATCGTTGGACTAGCGCAACCTACGAGCAGTACTTC.

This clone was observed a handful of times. CDR3 DNA: TGTGCCAGCAGTTTAGTGTGGACTGAAGCTTTCTTT. It specifies CASSLVWTEAFF. This rearrangement joins TRBV28 to TRBJ1-1; D is undetermined. Trimming removed 2 bases from V and 5 bases from J, with 6 bases in between. Germline V CDR1 and CDR2: MDHEN, SYDVKM. This CDR3 comprises 12 residues.

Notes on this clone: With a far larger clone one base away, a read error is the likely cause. DNA for the CDR3: TGTGCCAGCAGCCAAGATCTGGGGGAAGCCTATGGCTACACCTTC. Translating it yields CASSQDLGEAYGYTF. The V gene is TRBV4-2, the J gene TRBJ1-2, with D tentatively TRBD1 (5 bases). V lost 0 bases and J 4 bases, leaving 12 bases between the germline ends. This CDR3 is 15 amino acids long. The germline V gene has CDR1 LGHNA and CDR2 YNFKEQ.

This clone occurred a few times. The CDR3 loop reads CASSQDQGSGANVLTF. The DNA for the CDR3 is TGTGCCAGCAGCCAAGATCAGGGCTCTGGGGCCAACGTCCTGACTTTC. V is TRBV4-2 and J is TRBJ2-6, with D maybe TRBD1 (5 bases). The germline V gene has CDR1 LGHNA and CDR2 YNFKEQ. The CDR3 length is 16 residues. V lost 0 bases and J 0 bases, leaving 6 bases between the germline ends.

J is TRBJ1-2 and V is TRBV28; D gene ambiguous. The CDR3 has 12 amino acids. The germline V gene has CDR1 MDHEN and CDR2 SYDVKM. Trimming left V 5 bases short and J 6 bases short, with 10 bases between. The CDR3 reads CASSPRTDGYTF. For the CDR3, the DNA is TGTGCCAGCAGTCCTCGGACGGATGGCTACACCTTC.

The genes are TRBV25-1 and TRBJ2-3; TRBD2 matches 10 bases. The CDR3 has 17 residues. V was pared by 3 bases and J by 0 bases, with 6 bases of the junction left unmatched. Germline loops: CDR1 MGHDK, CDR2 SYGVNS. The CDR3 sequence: CASSDFLAGASTDTQYF. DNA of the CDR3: TGTGCCAGCAGTGATTTCCTAGCGGGGGCTAGCACAGATACGCAGTATTTT.

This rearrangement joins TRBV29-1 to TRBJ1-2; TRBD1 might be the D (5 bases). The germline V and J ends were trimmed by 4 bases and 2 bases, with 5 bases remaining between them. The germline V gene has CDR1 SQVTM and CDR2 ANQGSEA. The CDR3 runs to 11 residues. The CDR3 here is CSVGQNYGYTF. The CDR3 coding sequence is TGCAGCGTTGGACAGAACTATGGCTACACCTTC.

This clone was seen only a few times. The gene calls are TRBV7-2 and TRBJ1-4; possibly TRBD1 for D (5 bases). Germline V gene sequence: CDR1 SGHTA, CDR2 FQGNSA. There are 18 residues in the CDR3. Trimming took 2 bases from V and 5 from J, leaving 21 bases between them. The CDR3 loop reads CASSLYQGSIEVNEKLFF. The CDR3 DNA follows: TGTGCCAGCAGCTTATATCAGGGATCCATCGAAGTGAATGAAAAACTGTTTTTT.

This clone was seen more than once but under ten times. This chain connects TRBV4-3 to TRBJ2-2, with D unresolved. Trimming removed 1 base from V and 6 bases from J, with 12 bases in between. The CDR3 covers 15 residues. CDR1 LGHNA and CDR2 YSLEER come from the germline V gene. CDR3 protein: CASSQVLVVAGELFF. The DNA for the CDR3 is TGCGCCAGCAGCCAAGTTCTGGTGGTTGCCGGGGAGCTGTTTTTT.

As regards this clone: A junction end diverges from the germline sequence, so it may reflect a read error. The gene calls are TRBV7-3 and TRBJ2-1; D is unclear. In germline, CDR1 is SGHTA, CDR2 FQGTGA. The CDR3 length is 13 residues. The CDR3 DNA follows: TGTGCCAGCAGCCTAACCCCCGGAGACGAGCAGTTCTTC. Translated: CASSLTPGDEQFF.

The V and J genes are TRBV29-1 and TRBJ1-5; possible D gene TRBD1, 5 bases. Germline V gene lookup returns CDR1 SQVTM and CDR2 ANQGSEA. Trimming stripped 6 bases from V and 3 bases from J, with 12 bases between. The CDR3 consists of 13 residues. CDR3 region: CSVAPGFNQPQHF. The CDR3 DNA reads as TGCAGCGTAGCCCCAGGGTTCAATCAGCCCCAGCATTTT.

The CDR3 spells CASSQDQSRVNYGYTF. The CDR3 nucleotides read TGCGCCAGCAGCCAAGATCAATCGAGGGTCAACTATGGCTACACCTTC. The chain employs TRBV4-3 and TRBJ1-2; D gene ambiguous. Between the trimmed V and J ends, which lost 0 bases and 2 bases, there was a span of 13 bases. This CDR3 has 16 residues. CDR1 and CDR2 (germline): LGHNA, YSLEER.

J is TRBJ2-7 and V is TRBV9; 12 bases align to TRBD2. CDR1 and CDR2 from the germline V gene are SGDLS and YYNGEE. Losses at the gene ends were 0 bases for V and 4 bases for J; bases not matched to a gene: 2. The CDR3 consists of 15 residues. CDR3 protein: CASSVGLAGAYEQYF. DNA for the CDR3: TGTGCCAGCAGCGTAGGACTAGCGGGAGCATACGAGCAGTACTTC.

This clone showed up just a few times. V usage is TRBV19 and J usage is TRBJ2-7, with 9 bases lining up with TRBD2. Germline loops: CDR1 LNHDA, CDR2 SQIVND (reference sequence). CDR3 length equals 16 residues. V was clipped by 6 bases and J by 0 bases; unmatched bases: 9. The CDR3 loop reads CASRRTSASSSYEQYF. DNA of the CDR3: TGTGCCAGTAGGAGGACTAGCGCCTCGAGCTCCTACGAGCAGTACTTC.